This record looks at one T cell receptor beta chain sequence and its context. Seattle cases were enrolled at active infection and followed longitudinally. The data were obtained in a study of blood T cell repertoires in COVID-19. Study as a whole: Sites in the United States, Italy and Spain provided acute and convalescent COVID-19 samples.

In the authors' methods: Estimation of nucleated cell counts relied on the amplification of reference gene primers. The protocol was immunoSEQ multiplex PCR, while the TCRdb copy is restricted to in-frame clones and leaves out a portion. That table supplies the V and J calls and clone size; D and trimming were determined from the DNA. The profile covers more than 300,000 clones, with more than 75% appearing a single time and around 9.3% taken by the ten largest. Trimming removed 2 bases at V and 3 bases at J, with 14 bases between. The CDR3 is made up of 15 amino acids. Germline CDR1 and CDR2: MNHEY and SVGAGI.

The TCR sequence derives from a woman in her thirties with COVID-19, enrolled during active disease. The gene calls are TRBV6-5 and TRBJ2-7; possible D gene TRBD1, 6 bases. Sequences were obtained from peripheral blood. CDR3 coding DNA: TGTGCCAGCAGTTACGGGTCAGGGGAATTCTACGAGCAGTACTTC. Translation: CASSYGSGEFYEQYF.